Below are 17 T cell receptor beta chains sequenced from a single sample in a study of beta chain features in type 1 diabetes. Sequencing targeted expressed TCRB transcripts, as all isolated RNA had been reverse transcribed. Measured with immunoSEQ multiplex PCR; TCRdb has only the in-frame clones, and not every one. The sample holds under 450,000 clones; around 13% are singletons and the top ten take around 0.035%. The sequencing input was naive CD4+ T cells from blood. Receptor source: a man younger than 40 in good health.

There are a few counts of this clone. This chain connects TRBV5-4 to TRBJ1-2; TRBD1 matches at 7 bases. In germline, CDR1 is SGHNT, CDR2 YYREEE (reference sequence). The junction had 5 bases not matched to a gene; V was cut back by 1 base and J by 5 bases. This CDR3 is 14 amino acids long. The CDR3 nucleotides are TGTGCCAGCAGCTTGTCATCCAGGGGGTATGGCTACACCTTC. Residues: CASSLSSRGYGYTF.

This clone occurred a few times. The rearrangement uses TRBV6-1 and TRBJ2-7; 10 bases match TRBD2. The CDR3 totals 14 residues. J was trimmed by 0 bases and V by 6 bases; bases with no gene match: 2. The germline CDR1 and CDR2 sequences are MNHNS and SASEGT. Here the CDR3 reads CASRPSGSSYEQYV. As DNA, the CDR3 is TGTGCCAGCAGGCCTAGCGGGAGCTCCTACGAGCAGTACGTC.

This clone has only a few counts. The chain combines TRBV29-1 with TRBJ2-5, with D possibly being TRBD1 (5 bases). Germline-derived CDR1 and CDR2 are SQVTM and ANQGSEA. The CDR3 runs 13 residues. Here the CDR3 DNA reads TGCAGTTTCAGAAGGGGCAGAAAAGAGACCCAGTACTTC. As protein: CSFRRGRKETQYF.

The sample holds a few counts of this clone. The V and J genes are TRBV7-9 and TRBJ1-2; no firm D call. The CDR3 spans 13 residues. The V gene lost 5 bases and the J gene lost 4 bases, with 11 bases spanning the gap. CDR1 and CDR2 from the germline V gene are SEHNR and FQNEAQ (reference sequence). The CDR3 sequence: CASSPSGSYGYTF. Here the CDR3 DNA reads TGTGCCAGCAGCCCGTCGGGCAGCTATGGCTACACCTTC.

This clone was detected only a few times. The V and J genes are TRBV7-9 and TRBJ2-6, with D possibly matching TRBD1 (5 bases). CDR3 length: 18 residues. From germline, CDR1 is SEHNR and CDR2 FQNEAQ (reference sequence). The V and J ends lost 8 bases and 1 base respectively, with 21 bases between them. The CDR3 is CASSDWRRGASGANVLTF. CDR3 in DNA: TGTGCCAGCTCCGACTGGAGAAGGGGCGCGTCTGGGGCCAACGTCCTGACTTTC.

V gene TRBV9 combines with J gene TRBJ1-3, with D unresolved. Germline CDR1 SGDLS, CDR2 YYNGEE. The CDR3 runs 16 residues. The V gene lost 0 bases and the J gene lost 0 bases, with 10 bases spanning the gap. The CDR3 spells CASSVATWSSGNTIYF. DNA of the CDR3: TGTGCCAGCAGCGTAGCTACCTGGTCCTCTGGAAACACCATATATTTT.

This clone came up a few times. V and J are TRBV10-1 and TRBJ2-7; 7 bases map to TRBD2. From germline, CDR1 is WNHNN and CDR2 SYGVQD (reference sequence). After removal of 0 bases from V and 12 bases from J, the junction contained 14 bases not matched to a gene. This CDR3 spans 15 amino acids. The CDR3 region is CASSESTSGADLAYF. The CDR3 region has the DNA TGCGCCAGCAGTGAGTCGACCAGCGGGGCCGACCTCGCGTACTTC.

This chain links TRBV19 with TRBJ2-3; 7 positions match TRBD2. The V segment lost 6 bases and the J segment 2 bases; nucleotides outside the gene matches: 5. The CDR3 is 14 amino acids. Germline V gene sequence: CDR1 LNHDA, CDR2 SQIVND (reference sequence). The CDR3 here is CASSVAGDTDTQYF. The CDR3 DNA reads TGTGCCAGTAGCGTTGCGGGGGACACAGATACGCAGTATTTT. Filled out from reference TRBV19 and TRBJ2-3, the complete variable domain reads DGGITQSPKYLFRKEGQNVTLSCEQNLNHDAMYWYRQDPGQGLRLIYYSQIVNDFQKGDIAEGYSVSREKKESFPLTVTSAQKNPTAFYLCASSVAGDTDTQYFGPGTRLTVL.

This clone was seen more than once but under ten times. The chain links TRBV30 to TRBJ2-5; TRBD2 matches at 9 bases. The CDR3 loop spans 14 amino acids. V shed 0 bases and J 7 bases; nucleotides not matched to a gene: 6. CDR1 and CDR2 (germline): GTSNPN, SVGIG (reference sequence). Here the CDR3 reads CAWSVFKLAGTQYF. Written as DNA, the CDR3 is TGTGCCTGGAGTGTATTTAAACTAGCGGGGACCCAGTACTTC.

This clone was seen a few times. The J gene is TRBJ2-3, the V gene TRBV20-1; D is unclear. CDR3 length: 11 residues. CDR1 is DFQATT and CDR2 is SNEGSKA in the germline V gene (reference sequence). Trimming stripped 3 bases from V and 5 bases from J, with 6 bases between. CDR3 nucleotides: TGCAGTGCTAGCCGGAAAGATACGCAGTATTTT. Residues: CSASRKDTQYF.

This clone was seen a few times. The V and J genes are TRBV29-1 and TRBJ2-7, with D tentatively TRBD2 (6 bases). The CDR3 sequence is 11 residues long. From germline, CDR1 is SQVTM and CDR2 ANQGSEA. The V end was cut by 4 bases, the J end by 4 bases, with 8 bases between. The CDR3 is CSVGEEYEQYV. CDR3 nucleotide sequence: TGCAGCGTTGGGGAGGAATACGAGCAGTACGTC.

This clone was counted a few times. This chain links TRBV29-1 with TRBJ1-2; D not resolved. V was clipped by 7 bases and J by 4 bases, with 19 bases between them. The CDR3 is made up of 14 amino acids. Germline CDR1 is SQVTM and CDR2 is ANQGSEA. This CDR3 reads CSALLKLGSYGYTF. Here the CDR3 DNA reads TGCAGCGCCCTCCTCAAGCTCGGGAGCTATGGCTACACCTTC. Together with reference TRBV29-1 and TRBJ1-2, the CDR3 gives the full variable domain: SAVISQKPSRDICQRGTSLTIQCQVDSQVTMMFWYRQQPGQSLTLIATANQGSEATYESGFVIDKFPISRPNLTFSTLTVSNMSPEDSSIYLCSALLKLGSYGYTFGSGTRLTVV.

The table lists this clone with a few counts. V is TRBV19 and J is TRBJ2-3, with D uncertain. CDR1 LNHDA and CDR2 SQIVND come from the germline V gene (reference sequence). The CDR3 runs 13 residues. The V gene lost 7 bases and the J gene lost 1 base, with 9 bases spanning the gap. The CDR3 bases are TGTGCCAGTAACCGGGTCGGCACAGATACGCAGTATTTT. Translated, it gives CASNRVGTDTQYF.

The DNA for the CDR3 is TGTGCCAGCAGCCCCGGACAGGGGCCCTACGAGCAGTACTTC. Translation: CASSPGQGPYEQYF. This rearrangement joins TRBV7-2 to TRBJ2-7; 9 bases match TRBD1. The CDR3 spans 14 residues. CDR1 and CDR2 from the germline V gene are SGHTA and FQGNSA. With 5 bases clipped from V and 2 bases from J, the junction kept 4 bases outside the gene matches.

This clone was seen a handful of times. The gene calls are TRBV11-2 and TRBJ2-5; 7 bases are shared with TRBD2. This CDR3 has 14 amino acids. Germline values: CDR1 SGHAT, CDR2 FQNNGV. The V segment lost 3 bases and the J segment 5 bases; nucleotides outside the gene matches: 6. The CDR3 is CASSLTSGAETQYF. The CDR3 DNA reads TGTGCCAGCAGCTTGACCAGCGGGGCGGAGACCCAGTACTTC.

The rearrangement uses TRBV30 and TRBJ1-2; 7 bases fit TRBD1. The CDR3 spans 12 residues. Germline CDR1 is GTSNPN and CDR2 is SVGIG (reference sequence). V was clipped by 5 bases and J by 2 bases; unmatched bases: 2. The CDR3 bases are TGTGCCTGGGGGACAGTAAACTATGGCTACACCTTC. This encodes CAWGTVNYGYTF.

This chain links TRBV5-1 with TRBJ2-7; weak D call: TRBD1 (5 bases). V lost 0 bases, J lost 12 bases, and 13 bases lay in between. CDR1 SGHRS and CDR2 YFSETQ come from the germline V gene. The CDR3 loop spans 12 amino acids. CDR3 DNA sequence: TGCGCCAGCAGCTTGGATTTGGACACGCGGTACTTC. Translating gives CASSLDLDTRYF.